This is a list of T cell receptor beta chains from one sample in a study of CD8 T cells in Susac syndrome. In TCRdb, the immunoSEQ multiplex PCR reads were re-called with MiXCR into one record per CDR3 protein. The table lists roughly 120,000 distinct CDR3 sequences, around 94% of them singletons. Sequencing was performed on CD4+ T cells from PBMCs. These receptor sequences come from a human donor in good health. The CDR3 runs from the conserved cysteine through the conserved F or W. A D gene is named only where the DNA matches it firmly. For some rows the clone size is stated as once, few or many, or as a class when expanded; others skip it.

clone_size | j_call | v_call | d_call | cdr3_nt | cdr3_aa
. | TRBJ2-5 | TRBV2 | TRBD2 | TGTGCCAGCCCCCGCGGGGGACTAGCGGGACAAGAGACCCAGTACTTC | CASPRGGLAGQETQYF
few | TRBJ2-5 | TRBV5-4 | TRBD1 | TGTGCCAGCACCTCTAGGACAGGGACGACCCAAGAGACCCAGTACTTC | CASTSRTGTTQETQYF
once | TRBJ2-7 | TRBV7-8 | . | TGTGCCAGCAGCCCTGCACAGGGTTACGAGCAGTACTTC | CASSPAQGYEQYF
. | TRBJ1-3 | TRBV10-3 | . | TGTGCCGTACTTACTTCCTCTGGAAACACCATATATTTT | CAVLTSSGNTIYF
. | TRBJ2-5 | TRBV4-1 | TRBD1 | TGCGCCAGCAGCCACCTAGGCGCCAGGGGGCGCGAGGAGACCCAGTACTTC | CASSHLGARGREETQYF
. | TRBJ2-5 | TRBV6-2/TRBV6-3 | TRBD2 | TGTGCCAGCAGTTCTCCCGGGACTAGGGAGACCCAGTACTTC | CASSSPGTRETQYF
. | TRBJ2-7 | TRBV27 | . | TGTGCCAGCAGTTTAAGAAGACTCGGCTCTTACGAGCAGTACTTC | CASSLRRLGSYEQYF
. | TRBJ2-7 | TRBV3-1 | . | TGTGCCGGCAGCCCCGAGGACGGGCTTGGATCCTACGAGCAGTACTTC | CAGSPEDGLGSYEQYF
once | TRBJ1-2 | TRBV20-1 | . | TGCAGTGCTAACCCGGGACGAGAAGGTGGCTACACCTTC | CSANPGREGGYTF
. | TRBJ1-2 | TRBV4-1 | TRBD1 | TGCGCCAGCAGCCGTCTAAGGGTCGGACAGGGAGAGGGCTACACCTTC | CASSRLRVGQGEGYTF
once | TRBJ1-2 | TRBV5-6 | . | TGTGCCAGCAGCCCGCCGGACTTGACGGGCTACACCTTC | CASSPPDLTGYTF